Listed below are T cell receptor beta chains from one sample, sequenced in a study of cytomegalovirus exposure and HLA in healthy donors. Some clones are missing from TCRdb's copy, which holds only in-frame ones; the method was immunoSEQ multiplex PCR. Here the sample spans 170,000 or so clones, over 75% being singletons. The material sequenced was PBMCs. Receptors originate from a woman between 50 and 59 years old in good health and CMV-seronegative. Each CDR3 is given with its conserved first and last residue. The order of the fields is D gene, J gene, V gene, clone size, CDR3 DNA, CDR3 protein. The D gene is left open where the match is weak. A row's size may be missing; if present it is once, few, many or a size class.

>NA|TRBJ2-7|TRBV30|NA
TGTGCCTGGTCCCTCGCCCGGTCCAGGGTCTCCGAGCAGTACTTC
CAWSLARSRVSEQYF
>TRBD2|TRBJ2-7|TRBV5-6|few
TGTGCCAGCAGCGGGGGGACTAGCGGCCCCGAGCAGTACTTC
CASSGGTSGPEQYF
>NA|TRBJ2-3|TRBV15|NA
TGTGCCACCAGCAAGGCGCACACGGGAGATACGCAGTATTTT
CATSKAHTGDTQYF
>NA|TRBJ2-7|TRBV13|NA
TGTGCCAGCAGCCCTAAGTCTAAAATCTACGAGCAGTACTTC
CASSPKSKIYEQYF
>NA|TRBJ1-2|TRBV7-9|once
TGTGCCAGCAGCTTAGGGTGGGCCCAAGGGGACTATGGCTACACCTTC
CASSLGWAQGDYGYTF
>TRBD1|TRBJ2-5|TRBV11-2|NA
TGTGCCAGCAGCGTACCCCTGGGACAGGACCAAGAGACCCAGTACTTC
CASSVPLGQDQETQYF
>NA|TRBJ2-3|TRBV7-2|few
TGTGCCAGCAGCTTAGTAAGTACAGGCCTCAGCACAGATACGCAGTATTTT
CASSLVSTGLSTDTQYF
>NA|TRBJ1-1|TRBV6-4|NA
TGTGCCAGCAGTGGCGCCGGGATGACGAACACTGAAGCTTTCTTT
CASSGAGMTNTEAFF
>TRBD1|TRBJ2-7|TRBV4-3|NA
TGCGCCAGCAGCCAAGAGTTTCGCGGGGCGAGCGGGACAGGGGGCTACGAGCAGTACTTC
CASSQEFRGASGTGGYEQYF
>NA|TRBJ1-6|TRBV2|NA
TGTGCCAGCAGTGGGGAACGGGGTTCACCCCTCCACTTT
CASSGERGSPLHF
>NA|TRBJ1-5|TRBV6-5|NA
TGTGCCAGCAGTTACACAGAGAGCAATCAGCCCCAGCATTTT
CASSYTESNQPQHF
>NA|TRBJ2-5|TRBV2|NA
TGTGCCAGCAGTGGTACCTCGAGGTTTAATCAAGAGACCCAGTACTTC
CASSGTSRFNQETQYF
>TRBD2|TRBJ2-3|TRBV11-2|NA
TGTGCCAGCAGCTTAGGGGCGCTAGCGGGAGTTACGCAGTATTTT
CASSLGALAGVTQYF
>NA|TRBJ1-6|TRBV2|NA
TGTGCCAGCACTCCCCCGGCGGCAGTCTCCTATAATTCACCCCTCCACTTT
CASTPPAAVSYNSPLHF
>NA|TRBJ2-5|TRBV7-9|few
TGTGCCAGCAGCCGTTTATGGGGCCAGGGCAACCAAGAGACCCAGTACTTC
CASSRLWGQGNQETQYF
>TRBD2|TRBJ2-1|TRBV28|NA
TGTGCCACCAGACTAGCGGGAGAAATCCGTGAGCAGTTCTTC
CATRLAGEIREQFF
>TRBD1|TRBJ2-5|TRBV15|NA
TGTGCCACCAGCAGAGATAAGACAGGGGGAGAGACCCAGTACTTC
CATSRDKTGGETQYF
>NA|TRBJ2-7|TRBV7-9|NA
TGTGCCAGCAGCTTAGTGCGGCACCCCTACGAGCAGTACTTC
CASSLVRHPYEQYF
>TRBD1|TRBJ2-7|TRBV10-3|NA
TGTGCCATCAGTGAGTCGACAGGGGGCTTCTACGAGCAGTACTTC
CAISESTGGFYEQYF
>TRBD1|TRBJ1-4|TRBV5-1|NA
TGCGCCAGCAGCAAGGACAGGGGGCAGGCTAATGAAAAACTGTTTTTT
CASSKDRGQANEKLFF
>NA|TRBJ2-1|TRBV4-1|few
TGCGCCAGCAGCCAAACCGGGGGGCCCTACAATGAGCAGTTCTTC
CASSQTGGPYNEQFF